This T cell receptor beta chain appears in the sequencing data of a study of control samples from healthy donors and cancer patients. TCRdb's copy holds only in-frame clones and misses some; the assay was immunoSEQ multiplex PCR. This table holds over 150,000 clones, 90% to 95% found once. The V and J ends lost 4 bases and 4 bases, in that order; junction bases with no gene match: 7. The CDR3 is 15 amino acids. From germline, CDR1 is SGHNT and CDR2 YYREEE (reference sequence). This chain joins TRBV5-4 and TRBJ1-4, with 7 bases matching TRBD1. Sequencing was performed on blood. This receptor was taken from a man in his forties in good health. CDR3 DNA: TGTGCCAGCAGCCTTACAGGGGATTATAATGAAAAACTGTTTTTT. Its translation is CASSLTGDYNEKLFF.